The 23 T cell receptor beta chains below were found in one sample sequenced in a study of CD8+ T cells in alopecia areata. Extraction of RNA preceded its reverse transcription into cDNA, which served as the sequencing template. Method: immunoSEQ multiplex PCR; TCRdb's copy keeps in-frame clones and lacks some. This sample carries approximately 180,000 clones, about three fifths of them seen once, and the ten largest clones take approximately 1%. This sample's treatment: oral pan-JAK inhibitor, 5-10 mg twice daily. The sequenced sample was CD4+ T cells sorted from blood, obtained at week 24, from a patient treated with tofacitinib. The receptors here all came from a human donor with alopecia areata.

This rearrangement joins TRBV6-1 to TRBJ2-3; D is uncertain. Germline V gene sequence: CDR1 MNHNS, CDR2 SASEGT. The CDR3 is made up of 13 amino acids. The germline V and J ends were trimmed by 3 bases and 10 bases, with 14 bases remaining between them. CDR3: CASSEIVSLAQYF. In DNA form, the CDR3 reads TGTGCCAGCAGTGAGATTGTCTCTCTGGCGCAGTATTTT.

This sequence joins TRBV2 and TRBJ1-6, with 10 bases aligning to TRBD1. Germline V gene lookup returns CDR1 SNHLY and CDR2 FYNNEI. V shed 5 bases and J 6 bases; nucleotides not matched to a gene: 16. This CDR3 is 19 amino acids long. The CDR3 DNA sequence: TGTGCCAGCAGTCCGGGACAGGGGCCCAACGGTAGAGTTAATTCACCCCTCCACTTT. Translation gives CASSPGQGPNGRVNSPLHF.

This clone was found once. The rearrangement uses TRBV5-1 and TRBJ2-1; TRBD1 aligns across 7 bases. Trimming took 3 bases from V and 5 from J; bases not matched to a gene: 5. This CDR3 spans 14 amino acids. Per germline, CDR1 SGHRS and CDR2 YFSETQ. CDR3 coding DNA: TGCGCCAGCAGCTCCCGGGACAGACACAATGAGCAGTTCTTC. It encodes CASSSRDRHNEQFF.

The V gene is TRBV7-2, the J gene TRBJ2-3; no clear D. This CDR3 region has 12 residues. Germline V lookup: CDR1 SGHTA, CDR2 FQGNSA. V was cut by 5 bases and J by 6 bases, with 9 bases left in between. CDR3 DNA sequence: TGTGCCAGCAGCGGGTTCAGGGATACGCAGTATTTT. This sequence encodes CASSGFRDTQYF.

This sequence joins TRBV30 and TRBJ2-1, with D possibly being TRBD2 (6 bases). Germline lookup yields CDR1 GTSNPN and CDR2 SVGIG (reference sequence). The length of the CDR3 is 17 residues. Trimming left V 3 bases short and J 2 bases short, with 20 bases between. CDR3 amino acids: CAWSGIRRANTYNEQFF. The DNA for the CDR3 is TGTGCCTGGAGCGGAATAAGGAGGGCAAACACCTACAATGAGCAGTTCTTC.

The chain couples TRBV29-1 to TRBJ1-2; 7 bases agree with TRBD1. The junction had 7 bases not matched to a gene; V was cut back by 2 bases and J by 4 bases. The CDR3 contains 14 residues. Germline V CDR1 and CDR2: SQVTM, ANQGSEA. The CDR3 region has the DNA TGCAGCGTTGAACCGGACAGGACAGGCTATGGCTACACCTTC. It specifies CSVEPDRTGYGYTF.

The V and J genes are TRBV7-2 and TRBJ1-6; D is uncertain. Trimming cost V 2 bases and J 0 bases, with 8 bases left between them. This CDR3 contains 16 residues. From germline, CDR1 is SGHTA and CDR2 FQGNSA. The CDR3 nucleotides read TGTGCCAGCAGCTTAAGAACGAGCTCCTATAATTCACCCCTCCACTTT. Encoded protein: CASSLRTSSYNSPLHF.

This sequence joins TRBV6-1 and TRBJ1-3, with 7 bases that match TRBD1. The J segment lost 2 bases and the V segment lost 10 bases, leaving 8 bases of the junction unmatched. Per germline, CDR1 MNHNS and CDR2 SASEGT. The CDR3 covers 14 residues. Written as DNA, the CDR3 is TGTGCCAATTCGCCAGGGGGACCTGGAAACACCATATATTTT. Translated, it gives CANSPGGPGNTIYF.

This chain joins TRBV10-3 and TRBJ2-3, with 11 bases fitting TRBD2. Germline lookup yields CDR1 ENHRY and CDR2 SYGVKD. The CDR3 loop spans 16 amino acids. Trimming removed 3 bases from V and 2 bases from J; junction bases left unmatched: 4. This CDR3 is CAISDILAGVTDTQYF. The CDR3 DNA is TGTGCCATCAGTGATATACTAGCGGGGGTCACAGATACGCAGTATTTT.

V and J are TRBV10-3 and TRBJ2-7, with a possible D match to TRBD1 (6 bases). In germline, CDR1 is ENHRY, CDR2 SYGVKD. Trimming cost V 6 bases and J 4 bases, with 16 bases left between them. This CDR3 comprises 14 residues. The CDR3 sequence is CAIRTTGNAYEQYF. The CDR3 DNA sequence: TGTGCCATCAGGACTACAGGGAATGCGTACGAGCAGTACTTC.

The rearrangement links TRBV11-2 to TRBJ1-6; D uncertain. The CDR3 runs to 14 residues. Germline CDR1 and CDR2: SGHAT and FQNNGV. The V and J ends lost 4 bases and 4 bases respectively, with 8 bases between them. In DNA form, the CDR3 reads TGTGCCAGCAGCTCAAGGACGTATAATTCACCCCTCCACTTT. This codes for CASSSRTYNSPLHF.

In its sample, this clone was seen a few times. The chain couples TRBV7-9 to TRBJ2-2; a possible D gene is TRBD2 (6 bases). CDR3 length: 18 residues. Trimming stripped 7 bases from V and 5 bases from J, with 26 bases between. Looked up from germline, CDR1 is SEHNR and CDR2 is FQNEAQ (reference sequence). The CDR3 reads CASTKVGRGLQPTGELFF. The CDR3 coding sequence is TGTGCCAGCACAAAAGTCGGCCGGGGACTGCAACCAACCGGGGAGCTGTTTTTT.

Here the CDR3 DNA reads TGTGCCAGCAGTGCGGCAGCGGGGGGGCCAGAGACCCAGTACTTC. Translated: CASSAAAGGPETQYF. The V call is TRBV2, the J call TRBJ2-5; 10 bases line up with TRBD2. Looked up from germline, CDR1 is SNHLY and CDR2 is FYNNEI. J lost 4 bases, V lost 4 bases, and 6 bases had no gene match. The CDR3 contains 15 residues. Based on the CDR3 plus reference TRBV2 and TRBJ2-5, the full variable domain is EPEVTQTPSHQVTQMGQEVILRCVPISNHLYFYWYRQILGQKVEFLVSFYNNEISEKSEIFDDQFSVERPDGSNFTLKIRSTKLEDSAMYFCASSAAAGGPETQYFGPGTRLLVL.

This clone was seen once. The chain joins TRBV6-5 to TRBJ2-6; D is possibly TRBD2 (5 bases). The CDR3 is 15 amino acids. The germline V gene encodes CDR1 MNHEY and CDR2 SVGAGI. V lost 4 bases and J 1 base, leaving 8 bases between the germline ends. CDR3 region: CASSFRESGANVLTF. The CDR3 DNA sequence: TGTGCCAGCAGTTTCCGGGAATCTGGGGCCAACGTCCTGACTTTC.

This clone appeared a few times. CDR3 sequence: CASSGGGSTQRETQYF. The DNA for the CDR3 is TGCGCCAGCAGCGGGGGTGGCAGCACCCAGAGGGAGACCCAGTACTTC. V gene TRBV5-1 combines with J gene TRBJ2-5; D may be TRBD1 or TRBD2 (5 bases each). Germline V lookup: CDR1 SGHRS, CDR2 YFSETQ. With 4 bases removed from V and 5 bases from J, the gap between germline ends came to 21 bases. The CDR3 runs to 16 residues.

The V and J genes are TRBV29-1 and TRBJ2-5, with D uncertain. The V gene lost 5 bases and the J gene lost 2 bases, with 9 bases spanning the gap. This CDR3 is built from 12 residues. Germline V gives CDR1 SQVTM, CDR2 ANQGSEA. This CDR3 is CSVNSPQETQYF. In DNA, the CDR3 is TGCAGCGTTAACTCACCTCAAGAGACCCAGTACTTC.

The rearrangement links TRBV25-1 to TRBJ2-1; 8 nucleotides line up with TRBD2. CDR1 MGHDK and CDR2 SYGVNS come from the germline V gene. This CDR3 contains 13 residues. The V and J ends lost 8 bases and 6 bases, in that order; junction bases with no gene match: 6. In nucleotides, the CDR3 is TGTGCCAGCGGACGGGGGGGAGGCAATGAGCAGTTCTTC. Protein: CASGRGGGNEQFF.

The chain employs TRBV7-2 and TRBJ1-6; D ambiguous. Trimming removed 1 base from V and 0 bases from J, with 7 bases in between. From germline, CDR1 is SGHTA and CDR2 FQGNSA. The CDR3 is made up of 16 amino acids. This chain's CDR3 is CASSLGSSSYNSPLHF. The CDR3 DNA is TGTGCCAGCAGCTTAGGATCCAGCTCCTATAATTCACCCCTCCACTTT. The full variable domain, in which reference TRBV7-2 and TRBJ1-6 provide the parts outside the CDR3, is GAGVSQSPSNKVTEKGKDVELRCDPISGHTALYWYRQSLGQGLEFLIYFQGNSAPDKSGLPSDRFSAERTGGSVSTLTIQRTQQEDSAVYLCASSLGSSSYNSPLHFGNGTRLTVT.

The chain joins TRBV10-2 to TRBJ2-7; 7 bases map to TRBD1. The CDR3 length is 15 residues. V gave up 6 bases and J gave up 2 bases; unmatched junction bases: 10. Germline CDR1 WSHSY, CDR2 SAAADI. This CDR3 is CASRDSGGRTYEQYF. The CDR3 bases are TGCGCCAGCAGAGATTCAGGGGGTAGGACCTACGAGCAGTACTTC.

This clone was counted only a few times. This rearrangement joins TRBV14 to TRBJ1-5; a weak D match, TRBD1 (5 bases). This CDR3 contains 13 residues. Germline V gives CDR1 SGHDN, CDR2 FVKESK. Trimming removed 3 bases from V and 6 bases from J, with 9 bases in between. The CDR3 DNA sequence: TGTGCCAGCAGCCATTCTGGGGCTCAGCCCCAGCATTTT. This gives the protein CASSHSGAQPQHF.

The V call is TRBV9, the J call TRBJ2-1; possible D gene TRBD2, 6 bases. This CDR3 has 15 residues. The germline CDR1 and CDR2 sequences are SGDLS and YYNGEE. V was pared by 3 bases and J by 7 bases, with 17 bases between. The CDR3 nucleotides are TGTGCCAGCAGCGCTGGCGGGGTTTTCGGGAATGAGCAGTTCTTC. Residues: CASSAGGVFGNEQFF.

V is TRBV27 and J is TRBJ1-4; TRBD1 aligns across 8 bases. The ends lost 3 bases at V and 7 bases at J; junction bases unmatched: 7. This CDR3 has 15 amino acids. Germline V gene data show CDR1 as MNHEY and CDR2 as SMNVEV (reference sequence). The CDR3 protein is CASSLRSGGLEKLFF. CDR3 bases: TGTGCCAGCAGTTTGAGGTCAGGGGGCCTTGAAAAACTGTTTTTT.

The chain couples TRBV29-1 to TRBJ1-2, with TRBD1 matching 9 bases. V lost 3 bases to trimming and J lost 6 bases; unmatched junction nucleotides: 8. CDR1 is SQVTM and CDR2 is ANQGSEA in the germline V gene. The CDR3 runs to 14 residues. The CDR3 coding sequence is TGCAGCGTTGAGGGGGCTGGACAGGGGAATGGCTACACCTTC. Residues: CSVEGAGQGNGYTF.